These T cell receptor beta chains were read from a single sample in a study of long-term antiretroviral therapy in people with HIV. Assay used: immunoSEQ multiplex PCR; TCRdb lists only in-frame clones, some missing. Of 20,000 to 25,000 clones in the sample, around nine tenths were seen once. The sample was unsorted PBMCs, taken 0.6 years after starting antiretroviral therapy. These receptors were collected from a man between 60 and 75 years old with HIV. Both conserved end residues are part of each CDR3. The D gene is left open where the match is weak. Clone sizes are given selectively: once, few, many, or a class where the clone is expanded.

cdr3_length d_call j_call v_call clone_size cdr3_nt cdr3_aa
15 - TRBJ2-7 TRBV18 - TGTGCCAGCTCACCACCAAGGGAAGGAGCCTACGAGCAGTACTTC CASSPPREGAYEQYF
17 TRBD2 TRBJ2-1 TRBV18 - TGTGCCAGCTCACCCCGGACTAGCGGGGGGGCGGGTAATGAGCAGTTCTTC CASSPRTSGGAGNEQFF
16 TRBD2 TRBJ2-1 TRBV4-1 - TGCGCCAGCAGCCAAGGGGGAGCGGGAGGGTGGGTTGAGCAGTTCTTC CASSQGGAGGWVEQFF
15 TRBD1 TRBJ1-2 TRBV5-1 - TGCGCCAGCAGCTGGTCCCTGGAGGGGGCGTACGGCTACACCTTC CASSWSLEGAYGYTF
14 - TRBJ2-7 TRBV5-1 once TGCGCCAGCAGCTTTTCGGATCCACCCTACGAGCAGTACTTC CASSFSDPPYEQYF
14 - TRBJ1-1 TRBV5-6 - TGTGCCAGCAGCTTGGACAGGGTAATTCCTGAAGCTTTCTTT CASSLDRVIPEAFF
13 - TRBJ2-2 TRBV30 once TGTGCCTGGAGAACTCATAACACCGGGGAGCTGTTTTTT CAWRTHNTGELFF
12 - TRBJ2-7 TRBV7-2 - TGTGCCAGCAGCTTATGGGGCTCCGAGCAGTACTTC CASSLWGSEQYF
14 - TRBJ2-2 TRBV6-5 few TGTGCCAGCACCCCACTAGCTGGTACCGGGGAGCTGTTTTTT CASTPLAGTGELFF
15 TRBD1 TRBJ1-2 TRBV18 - TGTGCCAGCTCACCGGTCAGACAGGGAGGAGATGGCTACACCTTC CASSPVRQGGDGYTF
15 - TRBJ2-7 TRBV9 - TGTGCCAGCAGCGTAGAGCCGGCAGGACGCTACGAGCAGTACTTC CASSVEPAGRYEQYF
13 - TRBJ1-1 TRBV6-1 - TGTGCCAGCAGAACTCAGGGGAACACTGAAGCTTTCTTT CASRTQGNTEAFF
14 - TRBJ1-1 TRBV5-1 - TGCGCCAGCAGCGAGGGGGTATTGAACACTGAAGCTTTCTTT CASSEGVLNTEAFF
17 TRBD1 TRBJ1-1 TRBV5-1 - TGCGCCAGCAGCCCTTGGTCGAGACAGGGAACCAACACTGAAGCTTTCTTT CASSPWSRQGTNTEAFF
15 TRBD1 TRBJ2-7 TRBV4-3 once TGCGCCAGCAGCCAAGCGACAGGGCCCCTCTACGAGCAGTACTTC CASSQATGPLYEQYF
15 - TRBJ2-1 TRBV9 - TGTGCCAGCAGCTTAGGGGGGGCCTCCTACAATGAGCAGTTCTTC CASSLGGASYNEQFF
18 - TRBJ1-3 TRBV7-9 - TGTGCCAGCAGCTTAGGCCCCGGACAGACCACCTCTGGAAACACCATATATTTT CASSLGPGQTTSGNTIYF
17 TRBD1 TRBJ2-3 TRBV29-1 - TGCAGCGTTGGGGTTCGAGGACAGGGGGTTGGGGGCGATACGCAGTATTTT CSVGVRGQGVGGDTQYF
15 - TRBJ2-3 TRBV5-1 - TGCGCCAGCAGCTCCGCAACTATTCCCACAGATACGCAGTATTTT CASSSATIPTDTQYF
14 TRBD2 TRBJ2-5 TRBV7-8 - TGTGCCAGCAGCTTCCGACTAGCGGGAGAGACCCAGTACTTC CASSFRLAGETQYF
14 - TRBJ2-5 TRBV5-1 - TGCGCCAGCAGCTCGATGGTGGGTAAAGAGACCCAGTACTTC CASSSMVGKETQYF
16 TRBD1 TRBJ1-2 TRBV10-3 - TGTGCCATCAGTACAGCGAGTCAGACAGGGACCTATGGCTACACCTTC CAISTASQTGTYGYTF
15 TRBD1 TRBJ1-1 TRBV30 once TGTGCCTGGAGTGATTACAGGGGGCCTACCACTGAAGCTTTCTTT CAWSDYRGPTTEAFF
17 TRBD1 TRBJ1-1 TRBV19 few TGTGCCAGTAGTGTGACAGGGTGGCCGTTTATGAACACTGAAGCTTTCTTT CASSVTGWPFMNTEAFF
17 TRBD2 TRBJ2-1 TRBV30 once TGTGCCTGGAGTGTACCCCCCCCGTGGGGGGGGGACAATGAGCAGTTCTTC CAWSVPPPWGGDNEQFF
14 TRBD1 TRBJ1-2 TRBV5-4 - TGTGCCAGCAGCTCGACAGGGGTCCGGGATAGCTACACCTTC CASSSTGVRDSYTF
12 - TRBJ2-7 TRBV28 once TGTGCCAGCAGTCTGGGACTTTACGAGCAGTACTTC CASSLGLYEQYF
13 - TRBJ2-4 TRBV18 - TGTGCCAGCTCACTTACGACAGTAAACATTCAGTACTTC CASSLTTVNIQYF
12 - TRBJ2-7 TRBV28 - TGTGCCAGCGGGGGGACGCACTACGAGCAGTACTTC CASGGTHYEQYF
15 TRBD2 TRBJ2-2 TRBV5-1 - TGCGCCAGCAGCAGACCTAGCGGGAGGACCGGGGAGCTGTTTTTT CASSRPSGRTGELFF
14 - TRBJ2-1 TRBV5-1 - TGCGCCAGCAAGAAGGGGCTGTCCTACAATGAGCAGTTCTTC CASKKGLSYNEQFF
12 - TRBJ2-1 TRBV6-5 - TGTGCCAGCAGGTTTCGGGTCGATGAGCAGTTCTTC CASRFRVDEQFF
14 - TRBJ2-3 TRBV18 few TGTGCCAGCTCACCGGACTTAGGCACAGATACGCAGTATTTT CASSPDLGTDTQYF
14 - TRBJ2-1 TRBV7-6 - TGTGCCAGCAGCTTAGGTCCCAGGATTGGGGAGCAGTTCTTC CASSLGPRIGEQFF
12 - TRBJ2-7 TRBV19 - TGTGCCAGTAGGGACAGCTACTACGAGCAGTACTTC CASRDSYYEQYF
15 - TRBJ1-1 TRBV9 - TGTGCCAGCAGCGTAGGAGGACTATCGGTCGCTGAAGCTTTCTTT CASSVGGLSVAEAFF
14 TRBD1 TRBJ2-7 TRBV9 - TGTGCCAGCAGCGTCGGGACAGGGCCCTACGAGCAGTACTTC CASSVGTGPYEQYF
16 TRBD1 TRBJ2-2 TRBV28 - TGTGCCAGCAGTTTTTCAGGGACAGGGGACACCGGGGAGCTGTTTTTT CASSFSGTGDTGELFF
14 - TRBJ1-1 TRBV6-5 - TGTGCCAGCATCCCTGGGAGAAGGAACACTGAAGCTTTCTTT CASIPGRRNTEAFF
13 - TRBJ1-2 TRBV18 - TGTGCCAGCTCACCTTCTGGGGACTATGGCTACACCTTC CASSPSGDYGYTF
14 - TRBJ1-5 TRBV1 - TGCCCCTTTTGGGACAGGGGGAGCAATCAGCCCCAGCATTTT CPFWDRGSNQPQHF
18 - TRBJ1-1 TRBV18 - TGTGCCAGCTCACCGGTCTTATGGGGATTAGGTATGAACACTGAAGCTTTCTTT CASSPVLWGLGMNTEAFF
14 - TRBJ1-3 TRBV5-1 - TGCGCCAGCAGCTCCCTAACCTCTGGAAACACCATATATTTT CASSSLTSGNTIYF
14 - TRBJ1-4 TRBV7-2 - TGTGCCAGCAGGCAGGACAGCTTAAATGAAAAACTGTTTTTT CASRQDSLNEKLFF
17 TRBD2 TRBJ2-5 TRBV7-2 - TGTGCCAGCAGCGAGACTAGCGGGGGCCCCGTTTGGGAGACCCAGTACTTC CASSETSGGPVWETQYF